This T cell receptor beta chain was retrieved from a study of T cells expressing NK-cell markers. Study at large: The TCR beta repertoires were obtained from sorted CD3+CD56+NKG2C+, CD3+CD56+NKG2C- and CD3+CD56-NKG2C+ T cells. Study-level points and caveats: HCMV specificity was not established for the expanded NKG2C+ T cell clones. Of CD8+ T cells, roughly 1.0-7.0% belonged to dominant NKG2C+ clonotypes in roughly six donors.

Germline lookup yields CDR1 SEHNR and CDR2 FQNEAQ (reference sequence). The CDR3 has 17 amino acids. Making the TCR beta cDNA relied on 5'RACE template switching with UMIs. TCRdb reanalyzed the 5' RACE reads, giving one entry per CDR3 protein sequence and no DNA. This repertoire includes 500,000 to 700,000 distinct CDR3 sequences. Points on this clonotype: Its matching antigen is unknown.

The source of this sequence is a man between 18 and 29 years old in good health. The chain carries TRBV7-9 and TRBJ2-6. Sequencing was performed on blood T cells: a sorted CD56 or NKG2C T cell subset, CD4+ or CD8+ T cells, or bulk PBMC T cells (not recorded which). CDR3 sequence: CASSLATPFAGANVLTF. Full variable domain (missing parts from reference TRBV7-9 and TRBJ2-6): DTGVSQNPRHKITKRGQNVTFRCDPISEHNRLYWYRQTLGQGPEFLTYFQNEAQLEKSRLLSDRFSAERPKGSFSTLEIQRTEQGDSAMYLCASSLATPFAGANVLTFGAGSRLTVL.